A selection of T cell receptor beta chains follows, all from one sample in a study of cytomegalovirus exposure and HLA in healthy donors. The method was immunoSEQ multiplex PCR; TCRdb's version includes in-frame clones alone and lacks a portion of them. The sample holds 110,000 or so clones, around 77% seen once. What was sequenced was PBMCs. The receptors come from a woman in her thirties in good health and CMV-seropositive. Both conserved end residues are part of each CDR3. D genes are given only for firm matches. Not all rows give a size; the values are once, few, many and, for expanded clones, a class.

j_call d_call clone_size v_call cdr3_aa cdr3_nt
TRBJ2-2 . . TRBV7-3 CASSPLSGELFF TGTGCCAGCAGCCCGTTGTCCGGGGAGCTGTTTTTT
TRBJ2-2 . . TRBV19 CASSRTLTTTGELFF TGTGCCAGTTCCCGGACACTGACAACCACCGGGGAGCTGTTTTTT
TRBJ2-1 TRBD2 once TRBV5-1 CASSLRLAGGRYNEQFF TGCGCCAGCAGCTTGAGGCTAGCGGGAGGGAGGTACAATGAGCAGTTCTTC
TRBJ2-1 TRBD2 . TRBV27 CASSPGLAGSYNEQFF TGTGCCAGCAGTCCCGGACTAGCGGGGTCCTACAATGAGCAGTTCTTC
TRBJ1-6 . . TRBV5-6 CASSLGDRYNSPLHF TGTGCCAGCAGCTTGGGAGACAGATATAATTCACCCCTCCACTTT
TRBJ1-2 TRBD1 . TRBV25-1 CASSLGQGIFYGYTF TGTGCCAGCAGCCTGGGACAGGGTATCTTCTATGGCTACACCTTC
TRBJ1-2 . . TRBV14 CASSRESGRSYGYTF TGTGCCAGCAGCCGGGAGAGTGGGCGGTCTTATGGCTACACCTTC
TRBJ1-3 . few TRBV9 CASSVRQGSSGNTIYF TGTGCCAGCAGCGTTCGCCAGGGATCTTCTGGAAACACCATATATTTT
TRBJ1-2 . . TRBV4-2 CASSLGHADYGYTF TGTGCCAGCAGCCTGGGACACGCGGACTATGGCTACACCTTC
TRBJ2-4 TRBD2 . TRBV9 CASSVDETSPFIQYF TGTGCCAGCAGCGTAGACGAGACTAGCCCTTTCATTCAGTACTTC
TRBJ2-5 TRBD2 . TRBV9 CASSVEWLAGGHPAAETQYF TGTGCCAGCAGCGTAGAGTGGCTAGCGGGAGGCCACCCCGCAGCGGAGACCCAGTACTTC
TRBJ2-5 . few TRBV2 CASTLQETQYF TGTGCCAGCACTCTCCAAGAGACCCAGTACTTC
TRBJ1-1 . . TRBV7-2 CASSLAYRAWDTEAFF TGTGCCAGCAGCTTAGCCTACAGGGCTTGGGACACTGAAGCTTTCTTT
TRBJ1-1 . few TRBV7-9 CASSQSFESNTEAFF TGTGCCAGCAGCCAATCATTCGAGTCCAACACTGAAGCTTTCTTT
TRBJ1-6 TRBD1 . TRBV7-9 CASSLEAGTGGSPLHF TGTGCCAGCAGCTTAGAGGCCGGGACAGGGGGTTCACCCCTCCACTTT
TRBJ2-5 TRBD1 . TRBV2 CASNQGAVETQYF TGTGCCAGCAATCAGGGGGCGGTGGAGACCCAGTACTTC
TRBJ2-2 TRBD2 . TRBV29-1 CSVGKGLEAGELFF TGCAGCGTGGGAAAGGGACTAGAGGCCGGGGAGCTGTTTTTT
TRBJ1-4 . . TRBV23-1 CASSQSTQRVVPTNEKLFF TGCGCCAGCAGTCAATCGACGCAGAGGGTGGTTCCAACTAATGAAAAACTGTTTTTT
TRBJ2-3 . . TRBV12-5 CASGSGLYGSDTQYF TGTGCTAGTGGTTCCGGGTTATACGGGTCAGATACGCAGTATTTT
TRBJ2-5 TRBD2 . TRBV5-1 CASSLILRGEETQYF TGCGCCAGCAGCTTGATTTTGCGGGGGGAAGAGACCCAGTACTTC
TRBJ2-3 TRBD2 . TRBV11-1 CASSHRGLAGVGDTQYF TGTGCCAGCAGCCACCGGGGACTAGCGGGGGTAGGAGATACGCAGTATTTT
TRBJ2-1 TRBD2 once TRBV5-1 CASSSTTGAPGTRGNEQFF TGCGCCAGCAGCTCAACTACCGGAGCCCCGGGGACTAGGGGAAATGAGCAGTTCTTC
TRBJ1-1 . . TRBV25-1 CASSPREGTEAFF TGTGCCAGCAGTCCACGGGAGGGGACTGAAGCTTTCTTT
TRBJ2-1 . . TRBV9 CASSVAGVGNEQFF TGTGCCAGCAGCGTAGCGGGAGTCGGTAATGAGCAGTTCTTC
TRBJ1-6 . . TRBV19 CASNIQASNSPLHF TGTGCCAGTAACATACAGGCTTCGAATTCACCCCTCCACTTT
TRBJ2-2 . . TRBV10-3 CAITLSGELFF TGTGCCATCACTCTGAGCGGGGAGCTGTTTTTT
TRBJ2-3 TRBD1 . TRBV27 CASHRTGIIHTDTQYF TGTGCCAGCCACCGGACAGGGATTATTCACACAGATACGCAGTATTTT